This TCR beta chain emerged from a study of cytomegalovirus exposure and HLA in healthy donors. Only a few counts were recorded for this clone. What it recognizes is unknown. Whole-study findings and limits: Later work showed greater clonal expansion in HLA-associated TCR beta chains than in equally common others. Some V segments, TRBV6-2 and TRBV6-3 among them, were indistinguishable and were therefore excluded.

The CDR3 runs 15 residues. J gave up 6 bases and V 6 bases, and 9 bases lay outside the gene matches. Germline V CDR1 and CDR2: MNHNS, SASEGT. Both 60 Vbeta primers and 13 Jbeta primers went into the PCR. Assay used: immunoSEQ multiplex PCR; TCRdb lists only in-frame clones, some missing. The sample consists of around 100,000 clones, roughly 84% of them appearing once. The clonotype originates from a woman between 18 and 29 years old in good health and CMV-seronegative. The chain couples TRBV6-1 to TRBJ2-2; 8 bases agree with TRBD2. The sequencing sample was made of PBMCs. For the CDR3, the DNA is TGTGCCAGCAGCTTCGGGGGGGCAGTTTCCGGGGAGCTGTTTTTT. It codes for CASSFGGAVSGELFF.